Listed below are T cell receptor beta chains from one sample, sequenced in a study of regulatory T cells in long-lasting Graves disease. TCRdb re-called the multiplex PCR reads through MiXCR, storing one row per CDR3 protein. The sample lists some 330,000 distinct CDR3 sequences, 20% to 25% occurring once. The specimen was peripheral blood mononuclear cells (PBMCs), collected when the disease was refractory, from a patient treated with antithyroid drugs. All receptors derive from a middle-aged woman with Graves disease. CDR3s include the opening cysteine and the closing phenylalanine or tryptophan. The order of the fields is D gene, V gene, J gene, clone size, CDR3 DNA, CDR3 protein. A D gene is named only where the DNA matches it firmly. Size is omitted from some rows. Given values are once, few, many or a class for expanded clones.

>.|TRBV5-1|TRBJ2-3|.
TGCGCCAGCAGCTTGTCGAGCGGAAACCTCACAGATACGCAGTATTTT
CASSLSSGNLTDTQYF
>.|TRBV27|TRBJ2-1|.
TGTGCCAGCAGTCCGCGACGGAGTACAGCTTCCTACAATGAGCAGTTCTTC
CASSPRRSTASYNEQFF
>.|TRBV5-1|TRBJ2-7|many
TGCGCCAGCAGATTCCTTCCGGTAAGCTCCTACGAGCAGTACTTC
CASRFLPVSSYEQYF
>.|TRBV7-2|TRBJ2-2|many
TGTGCCAGCAGCTCGCAGGGAGACACCGGGGAGCTGTTTTTT
CASSSQGDTGELFF
>TRBD1|TRBV5-1|TRBJ1-2|.
TGCGCCAGCAGATCGACAGGGTATGGCTACACCTTC
CASRSTGYGYTF
>.|TRBV28|TRBJ2-6|.
TGTGCCAGCAAAATAACAGTGGATACTGGGGCCAACGTCCTGACTTTC
CASKITVDTGANVLTF
>TRBD1|TRBV10-3|TRBJ1-1|.
TGTGCCATCAGTGACGGACAGGGGCCTAACACTGAAGCTTTCTTT
CAISDGQGPNTEAFF
>.|TRBV27|TRBJ2-2|many
TGTGCCAGCAGTTTAGTTACAGGGTGGAGTACCGGGGAGCTGTTTTTT
CASSLVTGWSTGELFF
>TRBD2|TRBV6-1|TRBJ2-5|few
TGTGCCAGCGAAGATGGCGGGAGAATTGAGACCCAGTACTTC
CASEDGGRIETQYF
>TRBD2|TRBV20-1|TRBJ2-7|.
TGCAGTGCTAAGAAGGGACTAGCTGGCTACGAGCAGTACTTC
CSAKKGLAGYEQYF
>.|TRBV7-6|TRBJ2-1|.
TGTGCCAGCAGCCCCCGGTACATAGACAATGAGCAGTTCTTC
CASSPRYIDNEQFF
>TRBD2|TRBV2|TRBJ2-1|.
TGTGCCAGCAGTGAACTGATGCCTAGCGGTCCGTATGAGCAGTTCTTC
CASSELMPSGPYEQFF
>.|TRBV2|TRBJ1-1|many
TGTGCCAGCAGTGGGGGGGGTATGGCTGAAGCTTTCTTT
CASSGGGMAEAFF
>.|TRBV12-3/TRBV12-4|TRBJ1-2|many
TGTGCCAGCAGTCCTTCTAACTATGGCTACACCTTC
CASSPSNYGYTF
>TRBD1|TRBV20-1|TRBJ1-6|many
TGCAGTGCTTTACGGGACAGGGCGAATTCACCCCTCCACTTT
CSALRDRANSPLHF
>.|TRBV28|TRBJ1-5|many
TGTGCCAGCCGGGGGGGTAATCAGCCCCAGCATTTT
CASRGGNQPQHF
>.|TRBV27|TRBJ1-5|few
TGTGCCAGCAGTTTTCAGGACGGCCAGCCCCAGCATTTT
CASSFQDGQPQHF
>.|TRBV15|TRBJ2-5|few
TGTGCCACCAGGACTTGGACAGCGACCCTCCTCGGGACCCAGTACTTC
CATRTWTATLLGTQYF
>TRBD2|TRBV7-6|TRBJ2-5|many
TGTGCCAGCAGTTCCTTCACTAGCGGCCAAGAGACCCAGTACTTC
CASSSFTSGQETQYF
>TRBD2|TRBV3-1|TRBJ2-4|.
TGTGCCAGCAGCCAAGTAAAGGGGACTACTGCCAAAAACATTCAGTACTTC
CASSQVKGTTAKNIQYF
>TRBD1|TRBV5-1|TRBJ2-7|many
TGCGCCAGCAGTTGGGACAGGGACTACGAGCAGTACTTC
CASSWDRDYEQYF
>.|TRBV6-1|TRBJ2-5|many
TGTGCCAGCAGTCCCGGGTTTGGCCAGGTCGAGACCCAGTACTTC
CASSPGFGQVETQYF
>.|TRBV5-1|TRBJ2-1|.
TGCGCCAGCACCATGGGGCCCAGGGGCGATGAGCAGTTCTTC
CASTMGPRGDEQFF
>TRBD1|TRBV28|TRBJ1-5|many
TGTGCCAGCAGTTCATCGGACAGGGGGACGCATCAGCCCCAGCATTTT
CASSSSDRGTHQPQHF
>.|TRBV20-1|TRBJ2-1|.
TGCAGTGCTAGAGACCCCCCCCGGAGCGCCAATGAGCAGTTCTTC
CSARDPPRSANEQFF
>TRBD1|TRBV6-1|TRBJ1-5|.
TGTGCCAGCAGCCAGGACAGGGTGGTACAGCCCCAGCATTTT
CASSQDRVVQPQHF
>.|TRBV27|TRBJ2-7|many
TGTGCCAGCAGCTTAGGGCTTGTTTACGAGCAGTACTTC
CASSLGLVYEQYF
>.|TRBV28|TRBJ2-7|many
TGTGCCAGCGGGGCAATCCAGGGGTTTCCCTACGAGCAGTACTTC
CASGAIQGFPYEQYF
>.|TRBV28|TRBJ2-5|many
TGTGCCAGCAGCCGCTCCCCCTGGGACGGCCAAGAGACCCAGTACTTC
CASSRSPWDGQETQYF
>TRBD2|TRBV28|TRBJ2-7|medium-sized
TGTGCCAGCAGGATGATAGCGGGAGGAGAATACGAGCAGTACTTC
CASRMIAGGEYEQYF
>.|TRBV12-3/TRBV12-4|TRBJ2-2|many
TGTGCCAGCAGTTTTCAAGCGACGAAGAACACCGGGGAGCTGTTTTTT
CASSFQATKNTGELFF